A selection of T cell receptor beta chains follows, all from one sample in a study of CD8 T cells in Susac syndrome. One entry per CDR3 protein, called by TCRdb with MiXCR from the immunoSEQ multiplex PCR reads. Of roughly 100,000 distinct CDR3 sequences listed, about 94% are singletons. Sample: CD4+ T cells from PBMCs. The receptors stem from a human donor with Susac syndrome. The CDR3 runs from the conserved cysteine through the conserved F or W. Each record gives: J gene, V gene, clone size, D gene, CDR3 DNA, CDR3 protein. D genes are given only for firm matches. Clone size is given for some rows only: seen once, a few or many times, or a class if the clone is expanded.

>TRBJ1-5|TRBV20-1|-|-
TGCAGTGCTAGCTCCGCCGGGGGCCCCTATCAGCCCCAGCATTTT
CSASSAGGPYQPQHF
>TRBJ2-7|TRBV29-1|-|TRBD2
TGCAGCGTGGGGGGCCCCCTAGCGGGGGGCGAATACGAGCAGTACTTC
CSVGGPLAGGEYEQYF
>TRBJ2-3|TRBV15|-|-
TGTGCCACCAGCAGAGTAAAGTGGGATACGCAGTATTTT
CATSRVKWDTQYF
>TRBJ2-7|TRBV7-8|once|TRBD2
TGTGCCAGCAACCTAGGGAGGGGAGACCACGAGCAGTACTTC
CASNLGRGDHEQYF
>TRBJ1-2|TRBV29-1|once|-
TGCAGCGTTGAAAGGGGAGGAGCTTCTGGCTACACCTTC
CSVERGGASGYTF
>TRBJ1-5|TRBV4-1|once|TRBD1
TGCGCCAGCAGCCGAACAGGGGGCGCGGATCAGCCCCAGCATTTT
CASSRTGGADQPQHF
>TRBJ2-6|TRBV30|-|TRBD1
TGTGCTGCTGACAGGGAACCCTCTGGGGCCAACGTCCTGACTTTC
CAADREPSGANVLTF
>TRBJ2-1|TRBV2|-|TRBD1
TGTGTCATGTCAGGGGGCAATGAGCAGTTCTTC
CVMSGGNEQFF
>TRBJ2-5|TRBV4-1|-|-
TGCGCCAGCAGCCAAGCCGGGGTCGGGCAGTCGGAGACCCAGTACTTC
CASSQAGVGQSETQYF
>TRBJ2-5|TRBV2|-|TRBD2
TGTGCCAGCAGTTCAGCGGGGGGGCCGGAGACCCAGTACTTC
CASSSAGGPETQYF
>TRBJ1-2|TRBV21-1|-|-
TGTGCCAGCAGCTTACTGGGGCCGGGACAGGGGGCGGAAGGCTACACCTTC
CASSLLGPGQGAEGYTF
>TRBJ2-1|TRBV3-1|-|-
TGTGCCAGCAGTACTAGCTTGAGCTCCTACAATGAGCAGTTCTTC
CASSTSLSSYNEQFF
>TRBJ1-2|TRBV3-1|-|-
TGTGCCAGCAGCCAAGGGGAGTCGCACCCCATACCCTATGGCTACACCTTC
CASSQGESHPIPYGYTF
>TRBJ2-1|TRBV6-1|-|TRBD1
TGTGCCAGCAGTAACAGGGGGGCGATGGATGAGCAGTTCTTC
CASSNRGAMDEQFF
>TRBJ2-3|TRBV20-1|-|-
TGCAGTGCTAGAGCCTCCACAGATACGCATTATTTT
CSARASTDTHYF
>TRBJ1-4|TRBV29-1|once|-
TGCAGCGTTGACGTCGGGGGGCGCGTGGAAAAACTGTTTTTT
CSVDVGGRVEKLFF
>TRBJ2-5|TRBV5-1|-|TRBD2
TGCGCCAGCAGCCAACGACTAGCGGGGGGAGAGACCCAGTACTTC
CASSQRLAGGETQYF
>TRBJ1-1|TRBV29-1|once|-
TGCAGCGTTGAACTCCTCTCAGGGTTGCATGAAGCTTTCTTT
CSVELLSGLHEAFF
>TRBJ1-3|TRBV11-2|-|TRBD1
TGTGCCAGCAGCTACCGGGACAGCTCTGGAAACACCATATATTTT
CASSYRDSSGNTIYF
>TRBJ2-2|TRBV29-1|-|-
TGCAGCGTTAACCAGGGGGGGACCGGGGAGCTGTTTTTT
CSVNQGGTGELFF
>TRBJ2-3|TRBV3-1|-|TRBD2
TGTGCCAGCAGCCAAGGGGCTAGCGGGGTATCGTATTTT
CASSQGASGVSYF
>TRBJ1-5|TRBV5-1|-|-
TGCGCCAGCAGCTTGGACAGGCCTTACAATCAGCCCCAGCATTTT
CASSLDRPYNQPQHF
>TRBJ2-1|TRBV28|-|-
TGTGCCAGCAGTCTAGGGAATGAGCAGTTCTTC
CASSLGNEQFF
>TRBJ1-1|TRBV20-1|-|-
TGCAGTGCTAGAGATGGGTCCAAAGAAGCTTTCTTT
CSARDGSKEAFF
>TRBJ2-1|TRBV6-5|-|TRBD2
TGTGCCAGCAGAGGGACTAGCGGGGGGTGGAATGAGCAGTTCTTC
CASRGTSGGWNEQFF
>TRBJ1-4|TRBV4-1|-|-
TGCGCCAGCAGCCAAGATTGGATCGCAACTAATGAAAAACTGTTTTTT
CASSQDWIATNEKLFF
>TRBJ1-2|TRBV30|-|TRBD1
TGTGCCTGGAGGACGGATGACAGGGGGCCGGACTATGGCTACACCTTC
CAWRTDDRGPDYGYTF
>TRBJ2-2|TRBV12-3/TRBV12-4|-|-
TGTGCCTTTAAGGGGACCAAGAACACCGGGGAGCTGTTTTTT
CAFKGTKNTGELFF
>TRBJ1-2|TRBV29-1|-|-
TGCAGCGTTGCCGAGCGCGACAGAAGGAGTGACTACACCTTC
CSVAERDRRSDYTF
>TRBJ2-7|TRBV30|-|-
TGTGCCTGGGCCAGGGGGGCCCACGAGCAGTACTTC
CAWARGAHEQYF
>TRBJ2-5|TRBV12-3/TRBV12-4|-|-
TGTGCCAGCAGTACTCTAGAGACCCAGTACTTC
CASSTLETQYF
>TRBJ1-2|TRBV3-1|-|TRBD1
TGTGCCAGCAGCCAGGGGACAGGGACCCTCTATGGCTACACCTTC
CASSQGTGTLYGYTF
>TRBJ2-1|TRBV7-9|-|TRBD2
TGTGCCAGCAGCTCCCCTCTAGCGGGGGACTACAATGAGCAGTTCTTC
CASSSPLAGDYNEQFF
>TRBJ2-5|TRBV15|-|-
TGTGCCACCAGCAGAGATTCGGTCTCAGAGACCCAGTACTTC
CATSRDSVSETQYF
>TRBJ2-7|TRBV27|-|TRBD2
TGTGCCAGCAGTAGGACTAGCGGGGGCTACGAGCAGTACTTC
CASSRTSGGYEQYF
>TRBJ2-7|TRBV7-2|-|-
TGTGCCAGCAGCTTCAGCGGCCGTACCTACGAGCAGTACTTC
CASSFSGRTYEQYF
>TRBJ2-1|TRBV3-1|once|-
TGTGCCAGCAGCCGGCAACCCGGTGAGCAGTTCTTC
CASSRQPGEQFF
>TRBJ1-1|TRBV7-6|-|-
TGTGCCAGCAGCTTGCAGGGAGGTGAAGCTTTCTTT
CASSLQGGEAFF
>TRBJ1-1|TRBV7-8|-|-
TGTGCCAGCAGCTCCATTGTTAACACTGAAGCTTTCTTT
CASSSIVNTEAFF
>TRBJ1-4|TRBV4-2|-|TRBD1
TGTGCCAGCAGCCAAGGAGGGACAGGGCATGAAAAACTGTTTTTT
CASSQGGTGHEKLFF
>TRBJ1-6|TRBV6-5|-|-
TGTGCCAGCAGTTCCCGTTTAGCCAGCTCCTATAATTCACCCCTCCACTTT
CASSSRLASSYNSPLHF
>TRBJ1-3|TRBV20-1|-|-
TGCAGTGCGAACGGGGTTGGAAACACCATATATTTT
CSANGVGNTIYF
>TRBJ1-6|TRBV3-1|-|-
TGTGCCAGCAGTCCAAATAGGGGGGACTCACCCCTCCACTTT
CASSPNRGDSPLHF
>TRBJ1-2|TRBV30|-|TRBD1
TGTGCCTGGAGAATGGGACAGCTGAATGGCTACACCTTC
CAWRMGQLNGYTF
>TRBJ1-1|TRBV9|-|-
TGTGCCAGCAGCGTAGTGGGAACCTACACTGAAGCTTTCTTT
CASSVVGTYTEAFF
>TRBJ1-1|TRBV2|-|TRBD1
TGTGCCAGCAGTACCGGGACAGGGTCTGAAGCTTTCTTT
CASSTGTGSEAFF
>TRBJ2-3|TRBV7-2|-|-
TGTGCCAGCAGCTTAAGGATCCAGGGAAGAACAGATACGCAGTATTTT
CASSLRIQGRTDTQYF
>TRBJ2-1|TRBV20-1|-|-
TGCAGTGCTAGAGATCGACTGCGGGGGCGCGAGCAGTTCTTC
CSARDRLRGREQFF
>TRBJ2-5|TRBV30|once|-
TGTGCCTGGACCACTCAAGAGACCCAGTACTTC
CAWTTQETQYF
>TRBJ1-2|TRBV20-1|-|TRBD1
TGCAGTGCCTTCCCCGGGACAGGGGATGGCGGCTACACCTTC
CSAFPGTGDGGYTF
>TRBJ2-3|TRBV20-1|once|TRBD2
TGCAGTGCCTTGACTAGCGGGACCAGCACAGATACGCAGTATTTT
CSALTSGTSTDTQYF
>TRBJ2-1|TRBV6-5|-|-
TGTGCCAGCAGTTACCCGCCTGGGAATGAGCAGTTCTTC
CASSYPPGNEQFF
>TRBJ2-7|TRBV29-1|-|-
TGCAGCGTTGTCTACGGAGGGCAGTACTTC
CSVVYGGQYF
>TRBJ2-7|TRBV6-5|-|-
TGTGCCAGCAGTTACTCGGCCAGTACCGAGCAGTACTTC
CASSYSASTEQYF
>TRBJ1-1|TRBV5-1|few|TRBD1
TGCGCCAGCTTCCGGGACAGCTCGAACACTGAAGCTTTCTTT
CASFRDSSNTEAFF